The rows below give T cell receptor beta chains drawn from one sample of a study of blood T cell repertoires in COVID-19. Sequencing used immunoSEQ multiplex PCR; TCRdb keeps in-frame clones, though not all of them. Of 84,000 or so clones in the sample, 80% to 90% were seen once. What was sequenced was peripheral blood. The receptor source for this set is a human donor in a cohort sampled during active COVID-19. The CDR3 runs from the conserved cysteine through the conserved F or W. The order of the fields is D gene, clone size, V gene, J gene, CDR3 DNA, CDR3 protein. A D gene is named only where the DNA matches it firmly. Where a row states a size, it is once, few, many or the class of an expanded clone; other rows omit it.

TRBD1	NA	TRBV9	TRBJ1-1	TGTGCCAGCAGCGTACATGGCCAAACAGGGGGGCGCGGGGAAGCTTTCTTT	CASSVHGQTGGRGEAFF
NA	NA	TRBV29-1	TRBJ2-3	TGCAGCGTTGTAGGGGGGGCAACAGATACGCAGTATTTT	CSVVGGATDTQYF
NA	NA	TRBV23-1	TRBJ1-1	TGCGCCAGCAGTAGTTGGAGGGGCAGGTTGAACACTGAAGCTTTCTTT	CASSSWRGRLNTEAFF
NA	NA	TRBV5-1	TRBJ1-1	TGCGCCAGCAGCTTAACAGGGAGTACTGAAGCTTTCTTT	CASSLTGSTEAFF
TRBD2	few	TRBV7-3	TRBJ2-3	TGTGCCAGCAGCTCGACTAGCGGGGGTACAGATACGCAGTATTTT	CASSSTSGGTDTQYF
NA	NA	TRBV11-3	TRBJ2-1	TGTGCCAGCAGCTTAAGGGGCTCCTACAATGAGCAGTTCTTC	CASSLRGSYNEQFF
NA	NA	TRBV5-6	TRBJ1-2	TGTGCCAGCAGCTTGCCAGGGTTGTGGCTCTATGGCTACACCTTC	CASSLPGLWLYGYTF
NA	NA	TRBV27	TRBJ2-2	TGTGCCAGCAGGCCGACAGTAGTCACCGGGGAGCTGTTTTTT	CASRPTVVTGELFF
NA	NA	TRBV4-3	TRBJ1-2	TGCGCCAGCAGCCAAGATCTAAATACTAACTATGGCTACACCTTC	CASSQDLNTNYGYTF
NA	few	TRBV28	TRBJ1-4	TGTGCCAGCAGCCGAGGGGGAATTAATGAAAAACTGTTTTTT	CASSRGGINEKLFF
TRBD1	once	TRBV5-4	TRBJ1-6	TGTGCCAGCAGCCGAAGACAGGGTGGTAATTCACCCCTCCACTTT	CASSRRQGGNSPLHF
TRBD1	NA	TRBV27	TRBJ1-5	TGTGCCAGCAGCCGGACAGGATTCAATCAGCCCCAGCATTTT	CASSRTGFNQPQHF
TRBD1	NA	TRBV6-4	TRBJ1-2	TGTGCCAGCAGTGGGGACAGCACAGGCTATGGCTACACCTTC	CASSGDSTGYGYTF
NA	NA	TRBV6-1	TRBJ2-2	TGTGCCAGCAGCACAGACAGCTACACCGGGGAGCTGTTTTTT	CASSTDSYTGELFF
NA	NA	TRBV5-1	TRBJ2-3	TGCGCCAGCAGCCCAGGACTTAGTGCAGATACGCAGTATTTT	CASSPGLSADTQYF
TRBD2	few	TRBV6-5	TRBJ2-5	TGTGCCAGCGTAGCGGGGCATGCTTCCCAAGAGACCCAGTACTTC	CASVAGHASQETQYF